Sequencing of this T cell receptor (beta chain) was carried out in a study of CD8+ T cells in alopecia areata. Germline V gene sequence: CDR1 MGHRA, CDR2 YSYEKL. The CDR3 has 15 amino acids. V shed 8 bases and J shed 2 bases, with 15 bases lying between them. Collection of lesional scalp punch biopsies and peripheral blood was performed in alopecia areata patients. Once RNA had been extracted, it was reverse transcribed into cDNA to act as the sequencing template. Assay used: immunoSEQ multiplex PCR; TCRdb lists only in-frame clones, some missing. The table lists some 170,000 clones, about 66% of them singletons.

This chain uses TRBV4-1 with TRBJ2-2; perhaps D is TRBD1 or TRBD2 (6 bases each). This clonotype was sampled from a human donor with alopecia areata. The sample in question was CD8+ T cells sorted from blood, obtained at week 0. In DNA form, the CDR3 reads TGCGCCAGCGAGAACGGGGGCCATAACACCGGGGAGCTGTTTTTT. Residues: CASENGGHNTGELFF.